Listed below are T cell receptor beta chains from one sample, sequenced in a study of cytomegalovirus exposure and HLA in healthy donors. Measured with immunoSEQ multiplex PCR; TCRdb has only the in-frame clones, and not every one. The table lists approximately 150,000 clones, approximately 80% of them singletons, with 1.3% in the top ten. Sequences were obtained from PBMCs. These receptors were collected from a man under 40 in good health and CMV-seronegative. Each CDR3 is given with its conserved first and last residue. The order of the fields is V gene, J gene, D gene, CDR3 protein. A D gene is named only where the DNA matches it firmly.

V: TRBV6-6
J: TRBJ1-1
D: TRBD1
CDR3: CASSLGYQGAGEAFF

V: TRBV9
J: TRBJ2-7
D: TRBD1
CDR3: CASSVTGTATYEQYF

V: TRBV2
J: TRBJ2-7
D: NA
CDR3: CASRGHLEQYF

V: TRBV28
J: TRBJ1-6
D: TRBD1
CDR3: CASSLRQGIPNSPLHF

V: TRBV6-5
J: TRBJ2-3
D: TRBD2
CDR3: CASSWTSYVDTQYF

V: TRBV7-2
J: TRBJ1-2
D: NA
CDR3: CASSPSRAGYGYTF

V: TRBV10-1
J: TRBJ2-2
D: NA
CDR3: CASSESGSPHTGELFF

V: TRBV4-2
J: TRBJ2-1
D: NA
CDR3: CASSQDLEDNEQFF

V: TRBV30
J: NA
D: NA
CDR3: CAWSQAYEQYF

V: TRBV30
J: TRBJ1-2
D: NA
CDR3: CAWRVGGAHGYTF

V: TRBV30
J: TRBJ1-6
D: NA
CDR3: CAWATLPSNSPLHF

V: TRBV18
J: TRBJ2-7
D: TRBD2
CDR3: CASSPRNEAGGAYEQYF

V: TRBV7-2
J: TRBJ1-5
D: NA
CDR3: CASSHPDSHNQPQHF

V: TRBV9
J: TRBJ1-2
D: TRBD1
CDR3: CASSPTGTGDYGYTF

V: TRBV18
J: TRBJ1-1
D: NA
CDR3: CASSPGGSQNTEAFF

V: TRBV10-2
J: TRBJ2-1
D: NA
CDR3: CASSTTGWDEQFF

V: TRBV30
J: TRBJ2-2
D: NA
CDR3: CAWSPSGELFF

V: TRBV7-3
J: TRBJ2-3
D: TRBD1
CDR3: CASSSHRGQSTDTQYF

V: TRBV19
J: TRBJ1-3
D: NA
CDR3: CASSHRSSGNTIYF

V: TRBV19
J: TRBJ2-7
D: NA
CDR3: CASSRGQGPNEQYF

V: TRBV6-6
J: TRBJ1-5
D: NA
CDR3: CASTARDNQPQHF

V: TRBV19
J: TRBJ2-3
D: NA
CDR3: CASSIQYTDTQYF

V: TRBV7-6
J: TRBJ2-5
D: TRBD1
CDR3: CASSLGTGGPQETQYF

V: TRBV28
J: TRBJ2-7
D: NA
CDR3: CASSPEYEQYF

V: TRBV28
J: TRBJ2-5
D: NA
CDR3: CASSLSSAGTGEQYF

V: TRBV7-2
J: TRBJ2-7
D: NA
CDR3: CASSRNSQGTYEQYF

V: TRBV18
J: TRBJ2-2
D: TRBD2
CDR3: CASSPMASGSFGELFF

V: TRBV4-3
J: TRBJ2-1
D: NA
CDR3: CASSQDSSGEQFF

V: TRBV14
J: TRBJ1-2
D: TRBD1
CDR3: CASSPILRGGYTF

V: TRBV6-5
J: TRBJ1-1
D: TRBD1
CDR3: CASSYRQGNTEAFF

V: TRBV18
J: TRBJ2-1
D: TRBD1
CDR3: CASSPQTQGQGDDEQFF

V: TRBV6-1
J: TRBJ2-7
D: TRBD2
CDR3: CASSEGRTRILYEQYF

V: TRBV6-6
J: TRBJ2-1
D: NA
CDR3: CASSPLGARWYNEQFF

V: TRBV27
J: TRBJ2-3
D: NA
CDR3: CASSPGGTDTQYF

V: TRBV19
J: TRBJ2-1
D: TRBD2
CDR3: CASSMVGGAFFNEQFF

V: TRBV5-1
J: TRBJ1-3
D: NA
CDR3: CASSPTGSSGNTIYF

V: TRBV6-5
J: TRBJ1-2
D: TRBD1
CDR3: CASSYGQGDTYGYTF

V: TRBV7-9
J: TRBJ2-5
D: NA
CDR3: CASSFQFETQYF

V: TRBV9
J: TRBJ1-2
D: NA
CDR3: CASSAPGAYEPGDYGYTF

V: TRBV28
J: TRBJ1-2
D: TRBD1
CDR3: CASKDRVLGGYTF

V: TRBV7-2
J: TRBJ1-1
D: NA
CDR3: CASSFPRGLGTEAFF

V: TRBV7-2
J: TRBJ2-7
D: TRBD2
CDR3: CASSLVHSAGDSYEQYF

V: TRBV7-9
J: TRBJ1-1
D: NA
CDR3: CASSPHPNTEAFF

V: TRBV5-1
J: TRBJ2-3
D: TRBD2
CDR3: CASSLDGTSTSTDTQYF

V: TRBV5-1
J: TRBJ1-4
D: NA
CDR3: CASSLAGASATNEKLFF

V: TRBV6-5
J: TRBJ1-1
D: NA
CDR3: CASSYWEGHTEAFF

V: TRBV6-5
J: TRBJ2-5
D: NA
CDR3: CASSHRLGGGETQYF

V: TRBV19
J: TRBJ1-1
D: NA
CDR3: CASSIPGWSTEAFF

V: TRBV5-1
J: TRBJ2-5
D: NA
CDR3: CASSPRDRQETQYF

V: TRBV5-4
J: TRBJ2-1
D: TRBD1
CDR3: CASSPRTGNYNEQFF